The 14 T cell receptor beta chains below all came from one sample that was sequenced in a study of blood T cells in healthy people across ages. Next came a second PCR, run for about 6 to 12 cycles, which used a sample-barcoded 5' primer along with a J-beta primer mix. TCRdb passed the 5' RACE reads through MiXCR, listing each CDR3 protein once. This table has 850,000 to 1,100,000 distinct CDR3 sequences, roughly two fifths appearing once. Sequenced input: blood. These receptor sequences come from a man aged 18 to 30 in good health.

This clonotype was picked up a small number of times. The V and J genes are TRBV4-1 and TRBJ2-1; the match to TRBD2 covers 7 bases. After removal of 2 bases from V and 4 bases from J, the junction contained 8 bases not matched to a gene. From germline, CDR1 is MGHRA and CDR2 YSYEKL. The CDR3 sequence is 16 residues long. The CDR3 bases are TGCGCCAGCAGCCAAACTATAGCGGGTGAATACAATGAGCAGTTCTTC. Translation gives CASSQTIAGEYNEQFF.

V and J are TRBV20-1 and TRBJ1-1; D is possibly TRBD1 (5 bases). This CDR3 spans 14 amino acids. Trimming stripped 6 bases from V and 1 base from J, with 15 bases between. Germline CDR1 and CDR2: DFQATT and SNEGSKA (reference sequence). CDR3 amino acids: CSAIPGRENTEAFF. The CDR3 nucleotides read TGCAGTGCGATTCCGGGACGCGAGAACACTGAAGCTTTCTTT.

In its sample, this clonotype was seen many times. The chain uses TRBV5-1 and TRBJ1-5; TRBD1 might be the D (6 bases). The ends were cut back, 0 bases at V and 3 bases at J, with 7 bases in the middle. Germline V gives CDR1 SGHRS, CDR2 YFSETQ. The CDR3 is made up of 14 amino acids. The CDR3 bases are TGCGCCAGCAGCTTGGGGGACACCAATCAGCCCCAGCATTTT. It yields the protein CASSLGDTNQPQHF.

The gene calls are TRBV12-3 or TRBV12-4 and TRBJ2-1; weak D call: TRBD2 (5 bases). V lost 4 bases and J lost 0, with 7 bases in between. The CDR3 sequence is 14 residues long. The CDR3 coding sequence is TGTGCCAGCAGTTGGGGAGTCTCCTACAATGAGCAGTTCTTC. It specifies CASSWGVSYNEQFF.

This clonotype came up a few times. The genes are TRBV10-3 and TRBJ1-1, with D perhaps matching TRBD1 (5 bases). Germline V lookup: CDR1 ENHRY, CDR2 SYGVKD. CDR3 length: 14 amino acids. The germline V and J ends were trimmed by 10 bases and 1 base, with 16 bases remaining between them. For the CDR3, the DNA is TGTGCCACAGGGTTGGCGGGGGGGAACACTGAAGCTTTCTTT. Translating it yields CATGLAGGNTEAFF.

This clonotype turned up a few times. This chain uses TRBV20-1 with TRBJ1-2; no clear D gene. The germline CDR1 and CDR2 sequences are DFQATT and SNEGSKA (reference sequence). V lost 5 bases and J 0 bases, leaving 10 bases between the germline ends. The CDR3 runs to 13 residues. CDR3 nucleotide sequence: TGCAGTGCTCTCAGCGGTACTAACTATGGCTACACCTTC. Translated, it gives CSALSGTNYGYTF.

The rearrangement links TRBV5-1 to TRBJ2-5, with 10 bases matching TRBD2. Germline lookup yields CDR1 SGHRS and CDR2 YFSETQ. Trimming at V came to 0 bases and at J to 0 bases, leaving 2 bases not matched to a gene. CDR3 length equals 16 residues. The DNA of the CDR3 is TGCGCCAGCAGCTTGGGGACTAGCGGAGACCAAGAGACCCAGTACTTC. Its protein is CASSLGTSGDQETQYF.

This clonotype was counted only a few times. Written as DNA, the CDR3 is TGTGCCAGCAGTCCCTTACAGGGACAGCCCCAGCATTTT. Amino acids: CASSPLQGQPQHF. The chain recombines TRBV27 with TRBJ1-5; D may be TRBD1 (6 bases). The CDR3 has 13 amino acids. The germline V and J ends were trimmed by 5 bases and 7 bases, with 12 bases remaining between them. Germline assignment: CDR1 MNHEY and CDR2 SMNVEV (reference sequence).

The chain has TRBV20-1 and TRBJ1-2; weak D call: TRBD1 (5 bases). Germline CDR1 and CDR2: DFQATT and SNEGSKA (reference sequence). This CDR3 has 12 residues. The germline V and J ends were trimmed by 2 bases and 5 bases, with 9 bases remaining between them. The CDR3 here is CSARWGVYGYTF. CDR3 nucleotides: TGCAGTGCTAGATGGGGGGTATATGGCTACACCTTC.

This clonotype was observed a handful of times. The chain has TRBV12-3 or TRBV12-4 and TRBJ2-1; no clear D gene. With 1 base removed from V and 0 bases from J, the gap between germline ends came to 16 bases. The CDR3 totals 18 residues. The chain's CDR3 is CASSLVWRLVDSYNEQFF. CDR3 coding DNA: TGTGCCAGCAGTTTAGTATGGCGCCTAGTTGACTCCTACAATGAGCAGTTCTTC.

This clonotype is a singleton in its sample. The chain recombines TRBV20-1 with TRBJ2-3; possibly TRBD1 or TRBD2 for D (5 bases each). Trimming removed 0 bases from V and 2 bases from J, with 15 bases in between. Germline CDR1 reads DFQATT; CDR2 reads SNEGSKA (reference sequence). CDR3 length: 16 residues. CDR3 DNA: TGCAGTGCTAGAGATCTGGGGACGGCTAACACAGATACGCAGTATTTT. This translates into CSARDLGTANTDTQYF.

This sequence joins TRBV27 and TRBJ1-1; D unclear. V dropped 5 bases and J dropped 3 bases, with 10 bases sitting between them. The germline CDR1 and CDR2 sequences are MNHEY and SMNVEV (reference sequence). The CDR3 contains 13 residues. CDR3 protein: CASSINGDTEAFF. DNA of the CDR3: TGTGCCAGCAGTATCAACGGGGACACTGAAGCTTTCTTT.

The V gene is TRBV5-1, the J gene TRBJ2-2, with D perhaps matching TRBD1 or TRBD2 (6 bases each). The CDR3 covers 15 residues. Germline CDR1 SGHRS, CDR2 YFSETQ. The V end lost 0 bases, the J end lost 4 bases, and 10 bases lay between the germline ends. CDR3 coding DNA: TGCGCCAGCAGCTTGGGACGGGGGCTCACCGGGGAGCTGTTTTTT. This codes for CASSLGRGLTGELFF. Combining the CDR3 with reference TRBV5-1 and TRBJ2-2 gives the whole variable domain KAGVTQTPRYLIKTRGQQVTLSCSPISGHRSVSWYQQTPGQGLQFLFEYFSETQRNKGNFPGRFSGRQFSNSRSEMNVSTLELGDSALYLCASSLGRGLTGELFFGEGSRLTVL.

The V gene is TRBV12-3 or TRBV12-4, the J gene TRBJ1-1; tentatively, D is TRBD1 (5 bases). CDR3 length: 12 residues. V was cut by 5 bases and J by 11 bases, with 15 bases left in between. The CDR3: CASSPGHRRAFF. CDR3 in DNA: TGTGCCAGCAGTCCCGGACACCGACGGGCTTTCTTT.